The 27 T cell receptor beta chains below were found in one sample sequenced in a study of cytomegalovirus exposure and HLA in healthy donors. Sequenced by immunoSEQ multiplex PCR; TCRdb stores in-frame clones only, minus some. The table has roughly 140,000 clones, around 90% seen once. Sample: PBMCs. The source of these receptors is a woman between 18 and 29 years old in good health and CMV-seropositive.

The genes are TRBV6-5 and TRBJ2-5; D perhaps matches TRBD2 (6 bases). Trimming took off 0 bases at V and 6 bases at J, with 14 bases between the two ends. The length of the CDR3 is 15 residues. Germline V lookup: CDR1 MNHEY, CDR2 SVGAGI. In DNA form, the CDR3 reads TGTGCCAGCAGTTACTCGGCTAGCGTCGGGAAGACCCAGTACTTC. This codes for CASSYSASVGKTQYF.

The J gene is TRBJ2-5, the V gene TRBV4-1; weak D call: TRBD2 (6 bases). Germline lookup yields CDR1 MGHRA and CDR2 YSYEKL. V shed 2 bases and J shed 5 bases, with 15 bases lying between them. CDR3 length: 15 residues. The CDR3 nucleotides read TGCGCCAGCAGCCAACTCCGACTAGGTAGGGAGACCCAGTACTTC. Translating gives CASSQLRLGRETQYF.

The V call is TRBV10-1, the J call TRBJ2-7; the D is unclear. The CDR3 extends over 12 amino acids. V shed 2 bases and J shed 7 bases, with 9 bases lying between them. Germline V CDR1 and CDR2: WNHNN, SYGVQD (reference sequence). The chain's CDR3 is CASSEVGAEQYF. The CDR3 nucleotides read TGCGCCAGCAGTGAGGTCGGAGCTGAGCAGTACTTC.

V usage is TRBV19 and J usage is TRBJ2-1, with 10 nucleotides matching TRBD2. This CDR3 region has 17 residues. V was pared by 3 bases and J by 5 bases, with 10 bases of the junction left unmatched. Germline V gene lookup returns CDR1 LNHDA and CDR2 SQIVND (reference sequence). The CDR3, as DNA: TGTGCCAGTAGTATGTTAGCGGGAGGCCCTTTGGACAATGAGCAGTTCTTC. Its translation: CASSMLAGGPLDNEQFF. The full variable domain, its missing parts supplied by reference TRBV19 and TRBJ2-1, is DGGITQSPKYLFRKEGQNVTLSCEQNLNHDAMYWYRQDPGQGLRLIYYSQIVNDFQKGDIAEGYSVSREKKESFPLTVTSAQKNPTAFYLCASSMLAGGPLDNEQFFGPGTRLTVL.

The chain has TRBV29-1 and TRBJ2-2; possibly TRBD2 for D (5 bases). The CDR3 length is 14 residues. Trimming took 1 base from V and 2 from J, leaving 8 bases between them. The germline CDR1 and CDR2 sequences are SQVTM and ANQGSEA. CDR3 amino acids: CSVEGGVNTGELFF. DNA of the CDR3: TGCAGCGTTGAAGGGGGAGTTAACACCGGGGAGCTGTTTTTT.

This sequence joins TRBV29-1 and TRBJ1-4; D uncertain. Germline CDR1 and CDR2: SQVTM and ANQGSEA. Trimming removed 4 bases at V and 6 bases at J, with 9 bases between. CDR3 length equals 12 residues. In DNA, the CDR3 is TGCAGCGTTGTGGGCTTTGATGAAAAACTGTTTTTT. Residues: CSVVGFDEKLFF.

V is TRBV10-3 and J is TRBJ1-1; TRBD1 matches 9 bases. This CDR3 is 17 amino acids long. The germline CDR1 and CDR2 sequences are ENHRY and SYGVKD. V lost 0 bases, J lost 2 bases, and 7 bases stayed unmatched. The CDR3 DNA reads TGTGCCATCAGTGAGTCTGGGACAGGGCTCAAAAACACTGAAGCTTTCTTT. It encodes CAISESGTGLKNTEAFF.

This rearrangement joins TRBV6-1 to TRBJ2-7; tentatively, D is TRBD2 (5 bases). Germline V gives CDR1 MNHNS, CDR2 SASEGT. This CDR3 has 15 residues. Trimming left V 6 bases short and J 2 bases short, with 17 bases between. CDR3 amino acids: CASRSVNGNPYEQYF. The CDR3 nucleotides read TGTGCCAGCAGGTCGGTGAACGGGAATCCCTACGAGCAGTACTTC.

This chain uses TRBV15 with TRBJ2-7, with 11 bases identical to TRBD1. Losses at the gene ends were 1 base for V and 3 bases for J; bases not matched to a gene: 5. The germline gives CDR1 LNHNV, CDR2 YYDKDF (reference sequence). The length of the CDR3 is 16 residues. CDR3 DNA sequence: TGTGCCACCAGCAGAGGTCGGACAGGGGGCGTCTACGAGCAGTACTTC. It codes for CATSRGRTGGVYEQYF.

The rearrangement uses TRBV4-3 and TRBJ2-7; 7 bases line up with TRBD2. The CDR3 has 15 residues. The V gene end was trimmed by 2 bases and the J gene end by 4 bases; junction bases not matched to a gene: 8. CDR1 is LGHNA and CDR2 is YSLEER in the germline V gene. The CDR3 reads CASSQQLALQYEQYF. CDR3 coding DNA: TGCGCCAGCAGCCAACAACTAGCGCTGCAATACGAGCAGTACTTC.

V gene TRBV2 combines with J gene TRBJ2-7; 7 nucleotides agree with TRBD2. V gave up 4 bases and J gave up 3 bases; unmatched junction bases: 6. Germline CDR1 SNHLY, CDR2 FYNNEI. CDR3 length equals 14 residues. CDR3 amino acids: CASSGLAAYYEQYF. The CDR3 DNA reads TGTGCCAGCAGTGGACTAGCAGCCTACTACGAGCAGTACTTC.

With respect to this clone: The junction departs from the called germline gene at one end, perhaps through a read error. The CDR3 nucleotides are TGTGCCAGCAGCCAACCCAGAACCTCCGACGAGCAGTACTTC. It yields the protein CASSQPRTSDEQYF. The chain carries TRBV14 and TRBJ2-7; D uncertain. The CDR3 totals 14 residues. Germline CDR1 is SGHDN and CDR2 is FVKESK.

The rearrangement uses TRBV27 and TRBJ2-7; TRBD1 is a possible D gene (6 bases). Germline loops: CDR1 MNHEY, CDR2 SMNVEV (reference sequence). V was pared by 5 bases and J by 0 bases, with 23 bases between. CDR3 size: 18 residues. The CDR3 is CASSPSTGPSKSSYEQYF. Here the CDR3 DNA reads TGTGCCAGCAGTCCCTCGACAGGCCCATCGAAAAGCTCCTACGAGCAGTACTTC.

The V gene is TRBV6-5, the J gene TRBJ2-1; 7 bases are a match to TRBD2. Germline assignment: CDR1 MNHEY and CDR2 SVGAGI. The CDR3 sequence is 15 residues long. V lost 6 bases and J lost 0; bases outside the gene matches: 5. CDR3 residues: CASSFRDYSYNEQFF. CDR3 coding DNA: TGTGCCAGCAGCTTCCGGGACTACTCCTACAATGAGCAGTTCTTC.

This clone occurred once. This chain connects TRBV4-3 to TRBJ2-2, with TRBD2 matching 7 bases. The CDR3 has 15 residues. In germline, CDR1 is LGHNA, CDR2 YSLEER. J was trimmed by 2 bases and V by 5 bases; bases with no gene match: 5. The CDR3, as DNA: TGCGCCAGCAGCGGGGACTATCTAAACACCGGGGAGCTGTTTTTT. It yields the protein CASSGDYLNTGELFF.

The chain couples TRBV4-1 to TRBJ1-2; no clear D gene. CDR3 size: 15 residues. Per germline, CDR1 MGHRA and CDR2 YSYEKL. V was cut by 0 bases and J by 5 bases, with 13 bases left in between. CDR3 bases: TGCGCCAGCAGCCAAGAGCCAGGAAACTTATATGGCTACACCTTC. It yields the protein CASSQEPGNLYGYTF.

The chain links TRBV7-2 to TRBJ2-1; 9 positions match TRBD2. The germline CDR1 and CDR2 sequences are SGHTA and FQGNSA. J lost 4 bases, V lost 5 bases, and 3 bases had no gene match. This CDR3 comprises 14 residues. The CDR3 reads CASSAGGKYNEQFF. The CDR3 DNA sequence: TGTGCCAGCAGCGCGGGAGGGAAATACAATGAGCAGTTCTTC.

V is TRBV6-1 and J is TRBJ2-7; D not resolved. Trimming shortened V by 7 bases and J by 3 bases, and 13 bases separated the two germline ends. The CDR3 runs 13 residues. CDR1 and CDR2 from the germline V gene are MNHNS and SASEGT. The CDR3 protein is CASNDSPNYEQYF. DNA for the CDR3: TGTGCCAGCAACGACTCCCCTAACTACGAGCAGTACTTC.

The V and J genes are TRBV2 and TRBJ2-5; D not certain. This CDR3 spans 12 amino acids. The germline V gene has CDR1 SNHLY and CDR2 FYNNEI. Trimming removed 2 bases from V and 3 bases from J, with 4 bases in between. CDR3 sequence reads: CASSELEETQYF. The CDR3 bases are TGTGCCAGCAGTGAACTAGAAGAGACCCAGTACTTC.

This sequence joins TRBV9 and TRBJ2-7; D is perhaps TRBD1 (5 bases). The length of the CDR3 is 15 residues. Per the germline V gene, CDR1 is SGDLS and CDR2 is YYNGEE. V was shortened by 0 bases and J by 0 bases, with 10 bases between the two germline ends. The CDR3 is CASSVGTGSSYEQYF. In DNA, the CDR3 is TGTGCCAGCAGCGTAGGTACAGGAAGCTCCTACGAGCAGTACTTC.

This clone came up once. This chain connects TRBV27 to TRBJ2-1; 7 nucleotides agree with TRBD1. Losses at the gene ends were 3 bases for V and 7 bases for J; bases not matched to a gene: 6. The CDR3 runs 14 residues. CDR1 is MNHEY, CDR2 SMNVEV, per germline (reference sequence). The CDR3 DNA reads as TGTGCCAGCAGTTTTAGGGACAGCTCAAATGAGCAGTTCTTC. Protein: CASSFRDSSNEQFF.

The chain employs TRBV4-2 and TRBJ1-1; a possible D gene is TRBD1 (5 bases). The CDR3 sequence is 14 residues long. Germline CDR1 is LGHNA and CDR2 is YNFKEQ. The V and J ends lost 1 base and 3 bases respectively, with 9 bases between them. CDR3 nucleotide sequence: TGTGCCAGCAGCCAAGTCCGCAGGGACACTGAAGCTTTCTTT. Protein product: CASSQVRRDTEAFF.

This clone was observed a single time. CDR3 region: CACNIGQISDTQYF. In nucleotides, the CDR3 is TGTGCCTGTAATATTGGACAGATATCAGATACGCAGTATTTT. The chain couples TRBV30 to TRBJ2-3; D is possibly TRBD1 (6 bases). V dropped 6 bases and J dropped 4 bases, with 17 bases sitting between them. Germline V CDR1 and CDR2: GTSNPN, SVGIG (reference sequence). This CDR3 spans 14 amino acids.

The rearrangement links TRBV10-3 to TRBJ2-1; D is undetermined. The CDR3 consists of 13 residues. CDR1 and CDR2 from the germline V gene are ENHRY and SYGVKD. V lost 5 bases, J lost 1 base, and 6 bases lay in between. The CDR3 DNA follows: TGTGCCATCAGTCCCCAATCCTACAATGAGCAGTTCTTC. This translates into CAISPQSYNEQFF.

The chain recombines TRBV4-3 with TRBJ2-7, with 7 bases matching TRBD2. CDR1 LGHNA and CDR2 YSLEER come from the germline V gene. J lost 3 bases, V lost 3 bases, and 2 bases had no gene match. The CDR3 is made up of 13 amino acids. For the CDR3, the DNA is TGCGCCAGCAGCCAGGGACTAAACTACGAGCAGTACTTC. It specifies CASSQGLNYEQYF.

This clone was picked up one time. The DNA of the CDR3 is TGTGCCAGTAGTGTGTCGGGAGGGCTTAACACCGGGGAGCTGTTTTTT. This gives the protein CASSVSGGLNTGELFF. This chain uses TRBV19 with TRBJ2-2; 8 bases agree with TRBD2. This CDR3 has 16 residues. Germline V gene sequence: CDR1 LNHDA, CDR2 SQIVND (reference sequence). V was clipped by 5 bases and J by 2 bases; unmatched bases: 7.

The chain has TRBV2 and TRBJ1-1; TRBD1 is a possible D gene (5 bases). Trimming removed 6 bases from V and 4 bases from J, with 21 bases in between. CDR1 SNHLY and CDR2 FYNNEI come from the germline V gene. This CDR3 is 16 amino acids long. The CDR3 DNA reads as TGTGCCAGCAGCTATGGCGGGGTCAGGGCTGGCACTGAAGCTTTCTTT. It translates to CASSYGGVRAGTEAFF. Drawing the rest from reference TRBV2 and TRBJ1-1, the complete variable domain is EPEVTQTPSHQVTQMGQEVILRCVPISNHLYFYWYRQILGQKVEFLVSFYNNEISEKSEIFDDQFSVERPDGSNFTLKIRSTKLEDSAMYFCASSYGGVRAGTEAFFGQGTRLTVV.